Sequencing of this T cell receptor beta chain was carried out in a study of PD-1 blockade in classical Hodgkin lymphoma. The assay was immunoSEQ multiplex PCR, and TCRdb's table has in-frame clones only and misses some. The table includes about 30,000 clones, 85% detected once. Following autologous stem cell transplantation, relapse occurred in every patient, and exposure to brentuximab vedotin varied. With magnetic negative selection, CD4+ T cells were purified from PBMCs that had been thawed. General study findings and limits: Complete responders started with a diversity level that resembled newly diagnosed patients at baseline. Significantly greater TCR diversity emerged by C4D1 in CD4+ cells but not CD8+ cells.

Germline CDR1 is WNHNN and CDR2 is SYGVQD (reference sequence). The CDR3 sequence is 16 residues long. The V end was cut by 6 bases, the J end by 6 bases, with 22 bases between. As concerns this clone: As yet, its antigen is unknown.

This sequence joins TRBV10-1 and TRBJ2-3; D remains ambiguous. This TCR was sampled from a human donor with classical Hodgkin lymphoma. The sequencing used CD4+ T cells from blood, collected at baseline. This chain's CDR3 is CASSPPGERPADTQYF. The CDR3 nucleotides read TGCGCCAGCAGCCCTCCAGGAGAACGACCGGCGGATACGCAGTATTTT.